Below, 10 T cell receptor beta chains from the same sample are listed, as sequenced in a study of T cell responses to AZD1222 COVID-19 vaccine. Profiling relied on immunoSEQ multiplex PCR, and the TCRdb table lists in-frame clones only, not all of them. This table holds 100,000 to 120,000 clones, about 88% found once. The sequenced sample was peripheral blood, obtained on day 0 of AZD1222 vaccination. Receptors were obtained from an adult in good health.

The chain combines TRBV7-8 with TRBJ1-1; no reliable D call. Trimming pared 2 bases from V and 2 bases from J, leaving 12 bases between. The CDR3 extends over 15 amino acids. Germline V gene sequence: CDR1 SGHVS, CDR2 FQNEAQ. The CDR3 is CASSLRARVNTEAFF. The CDR3 DNA reads as TGTGCCAGCAGCTTACGTGCACGCGTAAACACTGAAGCTTTCTTT. The full variable domain, in which reference TRBV7-8 and TRBJ1-1 provide the parts outside the CDR3, is GAGVSQSPRYKVAKRGQDVALRCDPISGHVSLFWYQQALGQGPEFLTYFQNEAQLDKSGLPSDRFFAERPEGSVSTLKIQRTQQEDSAVYLCASSLRARVNTEAFFGQGTRLTVV.

The chain couples TRBV3-1 (or the pseudogene TRBV3-2) to TRBJ2-7; 8 bases match TRBD1. V shed 3 bases and J 4 bases; nucleotides not matched to a gene: 5. CDR3 length: 14 amino acids. Germline V CDR1 and CDR2: LGHDT, YNNKEL (reference sequence). CDR3 DNA sequence: TGTGCCAGCAGCCAGAGACAGGGGTTTTACGAGCAGTACTTC. Residues: CASSQRQGFYEQYF.

The J gene is TRBJ2-7, the V gene TRBV7-5; the D call in the table, TRBD2, was not verified against the DNA. TRBV7-5 has pseudogene status. CDR3 length: 15 amino acids. This CDR3 reads CVRSARGTIVCEQYF. CDR3 nucleotide sequence: TGTGTCAGAAGCGCTAGGGGGACTATCGTCTGCGAGCAGTACTTC.

The chain uses TRBV10-3 and TRBJ1-2; 11 nucleotides line up with TRBD1. CDR1 and CDR2 from the germline V gene are ENHRY and SYGVKD. J gave up 4 bases and V 8 bases, and 12 bases lay outside the gene matches. The CDR3 spans 16 residues. CDR3 in amino acids: CAIDPGQGALGYGYTF. The CDR3 DNA is TGTGCCATCGACCCCGGACAGGGGGCCCTAGGCTATGGCTACACCTTC.

This rearrangement joins TRBV4-2 to TRBJ2-1; unclear D gene. Per germline, CDR1 LGHNA and CDR2 YNFKEQ. This CDR3 has 19 residues. Trimming left V 0 bases short and J 0 bases short, with 18 bases between. The CDR3 DNA follows: TGTGCCAGCAGCCAAGAGCGGCGCTGGACCGAGAGCTCCTACAATGAGCAGTTCTTC. Translation: CASSQERRWTESSYNEQFF.

Turning to this clone: This specimen includes other DNA sequences encoding the same CDR3. This chain joins TRBV18 and TRBJ2-7; D is ambiguous. Germline V gives CDR1 KGHSH, CDR2 LQKENI. This CDR3 contains 13 residues. V lost 0 bases, J lost 2 bases, and 5 bases lay in between. The CDR3 sequence is CASSPPVTYEQYF. CDR3 coding DNA: TGTGCCAGCTCACCACCAGTCACCTACGAGCAGTACTTC.

This chain connects TRBV7-9 to TRBJ1-2; TRBD1 is a possible D gene (6 bases). The ends were cut back, 1 base at V and 4 bases at J, with 10 bases in the middle. CDR1 is SEHNR and CDR2 is FQNEAQ in the germline V gene (reference sequence). This CDR3 has 14 residues. CDR3 in amino acids: CASSLEWTAYGYTF. In DNA form, the CDR3 reads TGTGCCAGCAGCTTAGAGTGGACAGCCTATGGCTACACCTTC.

The rearrangement joins TRBV6-5 to TRBJ1-2; D gene uncertain. The CDR3 totals 15 residues. Germline CDR1 is MNHEY and CDR2 is SVGAGI. V was cut by 5 bases and J by 4 bases, with 17 bases left in between. The CDR3 DNA follows: TGTGCCAGCAGTCCCCGGCCTAATACGGGCTATGGCTACACCTTC. Its protein is CASSPRPNTGYGYTF.

The J gene is TRBJ1-2, the V gene TRBV7-8; tentatively, D is TRBD1 (5 bases). Germline CDR1 and CDR2: SGHVS and FQNEAQ. The germline V and J ends were trimmed by 5 bases and 8 bases, with 15 bases remaining between them. The CDR3 length is 13 residues. In DNA, the CDR3 is TGTGCCAGCAGCCTGACAGTCAGAGGGGGCTACACCTTC. Amino acid sequence: CASSLTVRGGYTF.

The rearrangement links TRBV18 to TRBJ1-2; D uncertain. Germline loops: CDR1 KGHSH, CDR2 LQKENI. V was cut by 3 bases and J by 4 bases, with 12 bases left in between. The CDR3 totals 14 residues. CDR3 coding DNA: TGTGCCAGCTCACCGCTGGCCGTCCCCTATGGCTACACCTTC. Amino acid sequence: CASSPLAVPYGYTF.